The 32 T cell receptor beta chains below come from one sample, sequenced in a study. TCRdb recomputed calls from the RT-PCR reads with MiXCR, one row per CDR3 protein. The sample includes 550,000 to 750,000 distinct CDR3 sequences, 14% seen only once; the top ten take 3% to 4.5%. The specimen was memory CD4+ T cells from blood. These receptors were collected from a female donor in good health, serving as a healthy control.

The chain is built from TRBV24-1 and TRBJ2-3, with 7 bases matching TRBD1. With V trimmed by 7 bases and J by 3 bases, 9 bases remained unmatched. This CDR3 region has 15 residues. In germline, CDR1 is KGHDR, CDR2 SFDVKD. CDR3 amino acids: CATRPGQQPTDTQYF. CDR3 DNA: TGTGCCACCAGACCGGGACAGCAACCTACAGATACGCAGTATTTT.

This chain links TRBV18 with TRBJ1-2; the D is unclear. Trimming took 4 bases from V and 1 from J, leaving 16 bases between them. The CDR3 extends over 16 amino acids. Germline V gene data show CDR1 as KGHSH and CDR2 as LQKENI. This CDR3 reads CASSHGDGYNNYGYTF. CDR3 nucleotide sequence: TGTGCCAGCTCACACGGCGACGGATACAATAACTATGGCTACACCTTC.

The J gene is TRBJ2-2, the V gene TRBV5-1, with D unresolved. Germline V CDR1 and CDR2: SGHRS, YFSETQ. V lost 5 bases and J 5 bases, leaving 10 bases between the germline ends. This CDR3 region has 13 residues. Written as DNA, the CDR3 is TGCGCCAGCAGGCCCAGACCTACCGGGGAGCTGTTTTTT. Amino acid sequence: CASRPRPTGELFF.

The V and J genes are TRBV24-1 and TRBJ1-2; D may be TRBD1 (6 bases). Between the trimmed V and J ends, which lost 8 bases and 0 bases, there was a span of 21 bases. CDR1 and CDR2 from the germline V gene are KGHDR and SFDVKD. CDR3 length: 17 amino acids. CDR3 region: CATKRDKRIPTNYGYTF. The CDR3 bases are TGTGCCACCAAGCGGGACAAACGTATCCCGACTAACTATGGCTACACCTTC.

This clonotype has just a few counts. The chain joins TRBV29-1 to TRBJ2-5; D call uncertain. The CDR3 totals 12 residues. In germline, CDR1 is SQVTM, CDR2 ANQGSEA. The germline V and J ends were trimmed by 5 bases and 3 bases, with 10 bases remaining between them. The CDR3 protein is CSVSAAKETQYF. The CDR3 DNA reads TGCAGCGTTTCGGCTGCGAAAGAGACCCAGTACTTC.

This clonotype was recorded many times. The V gene is TRBV7-6, the J gene TRBJ2-1, with TRBD2 matching over 8 bases. V shed 5 bases, J shed 7 bases, and the junction held 13 bases outside the gene matches. Germline assignment: CDR1 SGHVS and CDR2 FNYEAQ. This CDR3 region has 16 residues. CDR3 protein: CASSPQAAGVFNEQFF. CDR3 sequence (DNA): TGTGCCAGCAGCCCACAGGCAGCGGGAGTGTTTAATGAGCAGTTCTTC.

This chain joins TRBV24-1 and TRBJ1-1; 8 nucleotides agree with TRBD1. The J segment lost 5 bases and the V segment lost 10 bases, leaving 8 bases of the junction unmatched. The germline V gene encodes CDR1 KGHDR and CDR2 SFDVKD. There are 13 residues in the CDR3. DNA of the CDR3: TGTGCCACGGAGGACAGGGTTGGGACTGAAGCTTTCTTT. It yields the protein CATEDRVGTEAFF.

This clonotype was detected only a few times. CDR3 loop: CATSRDRGRYNEQFF. CDR3 bases: TGTGCCACCAGCAGAGATAGGGGGCGATACAATGAGCAGTTCTTC. The V and J genes are TRBV15 and TRBJ2-1; 7 bases match TRBD1. V shed 0 bases, J shed 4 bases, and the junction held 3 bases outside the gene matches. CDR1 is LNHNV and CDR2 is YYDKDF in the germline V gene (reference sequence). This CDR3 comprises 15 residues. Combining the CDR3 with reference TRBV15 and TRBJ2-1 gives the whole variable domain DAMVIQNPRYQVTQFGKPVTLSCSQTLNHNVMYWYQQKSSQAPKLLFHYYDKDFNNEADTPDNFQSRRPNTSFCFLDIRSPGLGDTAMYLCATSRDRGRYNEQFFGPGTRLTVL.

This clonotype was found a few times. This chain connects TRBV7-3 to TRBJ2-1; TRBD2 matches 11 bases. This CDR3 spans 17 amino acids. Germline V CDR1 and CDR2: SGHTA, FQGTGA. V dropped 1 base and J dropped 5; count of bases not matched to a gene: 7. The CDR3: CASSLRLAGQGNNEQFF. In DNA, the CDR3 is TGTGCCAGCAGCTTAAGACTAGCGGGGCAAGGCAACAATGAGCAGTTCTTC. Combining the CDR3 with reference TRBV7-3 and TRBJ2-1 gives the whole variable domain GAGVSQTPSNKVTEKGKYVELRCDPISGHTALYWYRQSLGQGPEFLIYFQGTGAADDSGLPNDRFFAVRPEGSVSTLKIQRTERGDSAVYLCASSLRLAGQGNNEQFFGPGTRLTVL.

The chain combines TRBV27 with TRBJ1-2, with 8 bases lining up with TRBD1. The CDR3 totals 14 residues. Trimming cost V 3 bases and J 4 bases; bases outside gene matches: 4. CDR1 and CDR2 (germline): MNHEY, SMNVEV (reference sequence). The DNA of the CDR3 is TGTGCCAGCAGTTTCAGGACAGGGATCTATGGCTACACCTTC. As protein: CASSFRTGIYGYTF.

This clonotype appeared a few times. The J gene is TRBJ1-3, the V gene TRBV3-1; TRBD1 aligns across 8 bases. The CDR3 has 18 residues. CDR1 LGHDT and CDR2 YNNKEL come from the germline V gene (reference sequence). V was clipped by 3 bases and J by 0 bases; unmatched bases: 10. This CDR3 reads CASSHPLATGGSGNTIYF. CDR3 DNA: TGTGCCAGCAGCCATCCTCTAGCCACAGGGGGCTCTGGAAACACCATATATTTT.

This clonotype occurred a few times. V usage is TRBV15 and J usage is TRBJ2-7; D gene uncertain. This CDR3 has 11 amino acids. The germline gives CDR1 LNHNV, CDR2 YYDKDF (reference sequence). Trimming removed 3 bases from V and 3 bases from J, with 3 bases in between. Written as DNA, the CDR3 is TGTGCCACCAGCAGCCTCTACGAGCAGTACTTC. Encoded protein: CATSSLYEQYF.

This clonotype was seen ten or more times. The chain employs TRBV7-2 and TRBJ2-1; D unresolved. Germline loops: CDR1 SGHTA, CDR2 FQGNSA. The ends were cut back, 7 bases at V and 0 bases at J, with 16 bases in the middle. The CDR3 totals 16 residues. CDR3 bases: TGTGCCAGCACCACACTTAGCAGTCCCTCCTACAATGAGCAGTTCTTC. Its translation is CASTTLSSPSYNEQFF.

The sample holds many counts of this clonotype. V and J are TRBV6-5 and TRBJ1-2; D possibly corresponds to TRBD1 (5 bases). Germline CDR1 is MNHEY and CDR2 is SVGAGI. The CDR3 consists of 13 residues. V was pared by 6 bases and J by 6 bases, with 14 bases between. CDR3 coding DNA: TGTGCCAGCAGCCCGGGACCTCTAGATGGCTACACCTTC. Its protein product is CASSPGPLDGYTF.

At least ten counts were recorded for this clonotype. The rearrangement joins TRBV5-1 to TRBJ1-5, with TRBD1 as a possible D gene (5 bases). The CDR3 has 15 amino acids. Trimming shortened V by 2 bases and J by 1 base, and 10 bases separated the two germline ends. Germline V gives CDR1 SGHRS, CDR2 YFSETQ. CDR3 in amino acids: CASSFLGDSNQPQHF. The CDR3 region has the DNA TGCGCCAGCAGCTTCCTCGGGGACAGCAATCAGCCCCAGCATTTT. The variable domain in full, completed from reference TRBV5-1 and TRBJ1-5, reads KAGVTQTPRYLIKTRGQQVTLSCSPISGHRSVSWYQQTPGQGLQFLFEYFSETQRNKGNFPGRFSGRQFSNSRSEMNVSTLELGDSALYLCASSFLGDSNQPQHFGDGTRLSIL.

This clonotype came up many times. The genes are TRBV7-2 and TRBJ2-3; 9 bases are a match to TRBD2. This CDR3 is built from 15 residues. V dropped 1 base and J dropped 5; count of bases not matched to a gene: 4. The germline gives CDR1 SGHTA, CDR2 FQGNSA. Here the CDR3 reads CASSLGVREGDTQYF. CDR3 in DNA: TGTGCCAGCAGCTTAGGGGTGCGGGAGGGAGATACGCAGTATTTT.

This rearrangement joins TRBV25-1 to TRBJ1-2; 8 nucleotides match TRBD1. The CDR3 extends over 18 amino acids. V trimming: 2 bases; J trimming: 0 bases; junction bases outside the gene matches: 11. CDR1 MGHDK and CDR2 SYGVNS come from the germline V gene. The CDR3 is CASSEGPLQGDPNYGYTF. The CDR3 DNA sequence: TGTGCCAGCAGTGAAGGACCCCTACAGGGGGACCCTAACTATGGCTACACCTTC.

This clonotype occurred many times. The genes are TRBV5-5 and TRBJ2-2, with D possibly matching TRBD1 (6 bases). This CDR3 has 14 amino acids. CDR1 SGHKS and CDR2 YYEKEE come from the germline V gene (reference sequence). CDR3 sequence: CVSCETGNTGELFF. In DNA, the CDR3 is TGTGTCTCATGCGAGACAGGCAACACCGGGGAGCTGTTTTTT.

This clonotype was detected a few times. This chain joins TRBV28 and TRBJ2-7, with D perhaps TRBD2 (6 bases). From germline, CDR1 is MDHEN and CDR2 SYDVKM. CDR3 length equals 16 residues. Trimming left V 3 bases short and J 5 bases short, with 20 bases between. Written as DNA, the CDR3 is TGTGCCAGCAGTTTTCCGGGCGGGGTTCCGGCACACGAGCAGTACTTC. It specifies CASSFPGGVPAHEQYF. The full variable domain, its missing parts supplied by reference TRBV28 and TRBJ2-7, is DVKVTQSSRYLVKRTGEKVFLECVQDMDHENMFWYRQDPGLGLRLIYFSYDVKMKEKGDIPEGYSVSREKKERFSLILESASTNQTSMYLCASSFPGGVPAHEQYFGPGTRLTVT.

The chain is built from TRBV28 and TRBJ1-3, with D possibly matching TRBD1 (6 bases). V gave up 2 bases and J gave up 10 bases, with 9 bases separating them. Germline CDR1 MDHEN, CDR2 SYDVKM. The CDR3 covers 12 residues. CDR3 sequence reads: CASSLGGRTIYF. As DNA, the CDR3 is TGTGCCAGCAGTTTAGGGGGGCGAACCATATATTTT.

The chain is built from TRBV7-2 and TRBJ1-5; weak D call: TRBD1 (5 bases). The CDR3 has 17 amino acids. Trimming stripped 0 bases from V and 0 bases from J, with 12 bases between. The germline V gene has CDR1 SGHTA and CDR2 FQGNSA. CDR3 DNA sequence: TGTGCCAGCAGCTTAGCGGGCGGGGGACTTAGCAATCAGCCCCAGCATTTT. Translation: CASSLAGGGLSNQPQHF.

This clonotype showed up many times. This chain links TRBV10-1 with TRBJ2-2; a weak D match, TRBD1 (6 bases). The CDR3 is 14 amino acids. Deletions cut 8 bases from V and 1 base from J, with 11 bases between. The V gene's germline CDR1 is WNHNN and CDR2 SYGVQD (reference sequence). CDR3 in DNA: TGCGCCAGCCAGGGACAAGTGAACACCGGGGAGCTGTTTTTT. This encodes CASQGQVNTGELFF.

The rearrangement links TRBV7-2 to TRBJ2-1; D gene ambiguous. CDR1 is SGHTA, CDR2 FQGNSA, per germline. The CDR3 is made up of 17 amino acids. V was clipped by 5 bases and J by 0 bases, with 17 bases between them. The DNA for the CDR3 is TGTGCCAGCAGCCCCATGGCCAGGACGAGCTCCTACAATGAGCAGTTCTTC. The encoded protein is CASSPMARTSSYNEQFF.

The gene calls are TRBV7-3 and TRBJ1-1, with a weak D call TRBD1 (6 bases). Trimming took off 10 bases at V and 2 bases at J, with 17 bases between the two ends. CDR1 and CDR2 (germline): SGHTA, FQGTGA. The CDR3 contains 14 residues. Here the CDR3 reads CATKLGGGNTEAFF. Written as DNA, the CDR3 is TGTGCCACCAAGTTAGGAGGGGGAAACACTGAAGCTTTCTTT.

The chain employs TRBV18 and TRBJ1-2; tentative D call: TRBD1 (5 bases). Germline V CDR1 and CDR2: KGHSH, LQKENI. Trimming removed 1 base from V and 7 bases from J, with 13 bases in between. The CDR3 has 14 residues. The CDR3 DNA reads as TGTGCCAGCTCACCACAGGAGGGGATATCTGGCTACACCTTC. Protein: CASSPQEGISGYTF. Complete variable domain (other parts from reference TRBV18 and TRBJ1-2): NAGVMQNPRHLVRRRGQEARLRCSPMKGHSHVYWYRQLPEEGLKFMVYLQKENIIDESGMPKERFSAEFPKEGPSILRIQQVVRGDSAAYFCASSPQEGISGYTFGSGTRLTVV.

In nucleotides, the CDR3 is TGTGCCATCAGTGATTCAGGGAGGGATCAGCCCCAGCATTTT. Its translation: CAISDSGRDQPQHF. The chain combines TRBV10-3 with TRBJ1-5; maybe TRBD1 (5 bases). CDR1 is ENHRY, CDR2 SYGVKD, per germline. V shed 3 bases and J shed 5 bases, with 11 bases lying between them. This CDR3 is 14 amino acids long.

The sample holds a few counts of this clonotype. The conserved phenylalanine or tryptophan normally closing the CDR3 is absent here, so this likely arose from a read error. The chain links TRBV7-6 to TRBJ2-1; 10 bases agree with TRBD1. This CDR3 contains 16 residues. Germline lookup yields CDR1 SGHVS and CDR2 FNYEAQ. Trimming took 4 bases from V and 4 from J; bases not matched to a gene: 7. The CDR3 region is CASSSNWDRGYNEQFL. CDR3 bases: TGTGCCAGCAGCTCGAACTGGGACAGGGGATACAATGAGCAGTTCTTG.

The V gene is TRBV6-6, the J gene TRBJ1-5, with TRBD1 matching over 7 bases. CDR1 is MNHNY and CDR2 is SVGAGI in the germline V gene (reference sequence). This CDR3 is 16 amino acids long. After removal of 5 bases from V and 6 bases from J, the junction contained 13 bases not matched to a gene. Here the CDR3 DNA reads TGTGCCAGCAGTCTCGCACGGACAGGCCGCAGTCAGCCCCAGCATTTT. It encodes CASSLARTGRSQPQHF.

This clonotype has more than one count but fewer than ten. V is TRBV4-3 and J is TRBJ1-2; the D is unclear. The CDR3 has 16 residues. The germline CDR1 and CDR2 sequences are LGHNA and YSLEER. The V end lost 0 bases, the J end lost 0 bases, and 11 bases lay between the germline ends. This CDR3 reads CASSQDALNTNYGYTF. CDR3 in DNA: TGCGCCAGCAGCCAAGACGCGCTGAACACTAACTATGGCTACACCTTC.

As regards this clonotype: The junction and the germline gene differ at one end; a read error may be behind it. The chain recombines TRBV12-3 or TRBV12-4 with TRBJ1-4; D gene unclear. The CDR3 covers 12 residues. CDR3 nucleotides: TGTGCCTCGTCCGCAACTAATGAAAAACAGTTTTTT. Translating it yields CASSATNEKQFF.

The genes are TRBV12-3 or TRBV12-4 and TRBJ1-4, with D unresolved. V was cut by 4 bases and J by 2 bases, with 14 bases left in between. The CDR3 consists of 16 residues. For the CDR3, the DNA is TGTGCCAGCAGTTCATCCCCCCGGGTTACTAATGAAAAACTGTTTTTT. It specifies CASSSSPRVTNEKLFF.

This clonotype occurred many times. V usage is TRBV7-9 and J usage is TRBJ2-1, with 13 bases fitting TRBD2. V trimming: 1 base; J trimming: 4 bases; junction bases outside the gene matches: 1. The germline V gene encodes CDR1 SEHNR and CDR2 FQNEAQ (reference sequence). The CDR3 sequence is 16 residues long. The chain's CDR3 is CASSLGLAGGYNEQFF. The CDR3 DNA is TGTGCCAGCAGCTTAGGACTAGCGGGAGGTTACAATGAGCAGTTCTTC. Looking up the rest from reference TRBV7-9 and TRBJ2-1 gives the full variable domain: DTGVSQNPRHKITKRGQNVTFRCDPISEHNRLYWYRQTLGQGPEFLTYFQNEAQLEKSRLLSDRFSAERPKGSFSTLEIQRTEQGDSAMYLCASSLGLAGGYNEQFFGPGTRLTVL.